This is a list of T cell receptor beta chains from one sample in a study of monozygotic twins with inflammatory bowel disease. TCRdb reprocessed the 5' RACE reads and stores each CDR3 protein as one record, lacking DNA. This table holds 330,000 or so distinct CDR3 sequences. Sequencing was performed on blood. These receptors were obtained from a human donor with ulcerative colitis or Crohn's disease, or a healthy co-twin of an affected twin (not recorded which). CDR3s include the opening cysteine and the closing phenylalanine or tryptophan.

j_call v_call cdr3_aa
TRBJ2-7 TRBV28 CASSPEGGAYEQYF
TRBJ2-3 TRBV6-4 CASSDSSETDTQYF
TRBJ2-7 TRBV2 CASQAGTGTSYEQYF
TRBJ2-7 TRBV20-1 CSARDPAQSGIQSYEQYF
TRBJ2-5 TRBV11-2 CASSLEGTSETQYF
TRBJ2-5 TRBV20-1 CSARERGLQETQYF
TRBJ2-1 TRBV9 CASSATPYNEQFF
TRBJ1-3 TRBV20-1 CSAPAGLVGNTIYF
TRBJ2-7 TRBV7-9 CASSFPRGGGYEQYF
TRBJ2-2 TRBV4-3 CASSPLGGTGELFF
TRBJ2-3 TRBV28 CASSLTGRSTDTQYF
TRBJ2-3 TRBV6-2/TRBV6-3 CASSSPGLPDTQYF
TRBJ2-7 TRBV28 CASSSRGEVSEQYF
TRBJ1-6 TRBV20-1 CSARDSGTAYNSPLHF